These T cell receptor beta chains were read from a single sample in a study of T cells in Graves' hyperthyroidism and ophthalmopathy. TCRdb re-called the multiplex PCR reads through MiXCR, storing one row per CDR3 protein. The sample includes 350,000 to 400,000 distinct CDR3 sequences, over 11% of them seen just once. The sequenced material came from blood. These receptor sequences come from a woman in her sixties with Graves' hyperthyroidism. Each CDR3 is given with its conserved first and last residue. The D gene is left open where the match is weak. The size field is filled for only some rows; it gives once, few, many or a size class.

clone size	D gene	J gene	V gene	CDR3 DNA	CDR3 protein
NA	NA	TRBJ1-4	TRBV3-1	TGTGCCAGCAGCCAAGGTTCTGATGATGAAAAACTGTTTTTT	CASSQGSDDEKLFF
few	NA	TRBJ2-7	TRBV6-1	TGTGCCAGCATGAGAGGCTCCTACGAGCAGTACTTC	CASMRGSYEQYF
many	NA	TRBJ2-3	TRBV12-3/TRBV12-4	TGTGCCAGCACTTGGGGTGGAGATACGCAGTATTTT	CASTWGGDTQYF
many	TRBD1	TRBJ2-7	TRBV11-2	TGTGCCAGCAGCGCAGAGCGGTACAGGGGGCTTTATGAGCAGTACTTC	CASSAERYRGLYEQYF
NA	TRBD2	TRBJ2-1	TRBV20-1	TGCAGTGCTTCACACCCGACTAGCGGGAGTGGATACAATGAGCAGTTCTTC	CSASHPTSGSGYNEQFF
NA	TRBD2	TRBJ2-1	TRBV19	TGTGCCAGTAGTATCTCCCCCCCGGGACTAGCGGCTATAGGGAATGAGCAGTTCTTC	CASSISPPGLAAIGNEQFF
many	NA	TRBJ1-3	TRBV11-1	TGTGCCAGCAGCTTGGACGTATCCTCTGGAAACACCATATATTTT	CASSLDVSSGNTIYF
many	TRBD1	TRBJ1-1	TRBV6-1	TGTGCCAGCAGTGAAGTTGACAGGGGCACTGAAGCTTTCTTT	CASSEVDRGTEAFF
NA	TRBD1	TRBJ2-2	TRBV5-1	TGCGCCAGCAGCTTGCGACAGGGCTCTACCGGGGAGCTGTTTTTT	CASSLRQGSTGELFF
NA	TRBD2	TRBJ2-4	TRBV3-1	TGTGCCAGCAGCCACCCGACTAGCGGGAGTCGGTACTTC	CASSHPTSGSRYF
NA	NA	TRBJ2-7	TRBV11-2	TGTGCCAGCGGCTTAGTCGGCGAGCAGTACTTC	CASGLVGEQYF
NA	NA	TRBJ1-2	TRBV24-1	TGTGCCACCAGTGGGACAGTGGATGGCTACACCTTC	CATSGTVDGYTF
NA	NA	TRBJ2-3	TRBV27	TGTACCAGCAGCCCAGGAGCGGATACGCAGTATTTT	CTSSPGADTQYF
few	NA	TRBJ1-2	TRBV6-1	TGTGCCAGCAGTGAAGCGCGAGCTCTCTATGGCTACACCTTC	CASSEARALYGYTF
many	NA	TRBJ2-1	TRBV11-2	TGTGCCAGCAGCGCAGGGGGGTGGGATGCATACAATGAGCAGTTCTTC	CASSAGGWDAYNEQFF
NA	NA	TRBJ2-1	TRBV27	TGTGCCAGCAGTTTCCTGGGGGCCTCTTTCAATGAGCAGTTCTTC	CASSFLGASFNEQFF
NA	NA	TRBJ2-2	TRBV6-1	TGTGCCAGCAGTGCTCCCGGGACTATCAGGGGGACCGGGGAGCTGTTTTTT	CASSAPGTIRGTGELFF
many	TRBD2	TRBJ2-1	TRBV5-1	TGTGCCAGCAGTCCCCCGGGGACTAGCGGGAGGGGGGAGCAGTTCTTC	CASSPPGTSGRGEQFF
many	TRBD2	TRBJ2-1	TRBV30	TGTGCCTGGAGCAACCCTTTTAGCGGGAGGGCCGAAGACAATGAGCAGTTCTTC	CAWSNPFSGRAEDNEQFF
many	NA	TRBJ2-1	TRBV11-3	TGTGCCAGCAGCTTAGCCCACAGCGGTGAGCAGTTCTTC	CASSLAHSGEQFF
NA	TRBD2	TRBJ2-7	TRBV4-1	TGCGCCAGCAGCCCCCTACTAGCGGGGCCAAAAGGACGGGCCTACGAGCAGTACTTC	CASSPLLAGPKGRAYEQYF
NA	TRBD2	TRBJ2-2	TRBV19	TGTGCCAGTACCATAGCGGGAGTTGGCGGGGAGCTGTTTTTT	CASTIAGVGGELFF
many	TRBD2	TRBJ2-1	TRBV24-1	TGTGCCACCAGTGACCCCGCAGCGGGAGTGTACAATGAGCAGTTCTTC	CATSDPAAGVYNEQFF
many	NA	TRBJ1-1	TRBV10-3	TGTGCCATCAGTGAGTTGGGGCCGAACACTGAAGCTTTCTTT	CAISELGPNTEAFF
many	TRBD2	TRBJ2-1	TRBV12-3/TRBV12-4	TGTGCCAGCAGTTACCAGCGGGATGATGAGCAGTTCTTC	CASSYQRDDEQFF